What follows is one T cell receptor (beta chain) and its context. In the authors' methods: The assay estimated nucleated cells by amplifying reference gene primers. Using immunoSEQ multiplex PCR, the repertoire was profiled, and TCRdb retains in-frame clones only, with some absent. The DNA was the basis for D and trimming; V, J and clone size are from that table. The data contain fewer than 350,000 clones, approximately 88% of them singletons. Each participant's cohort was designated according to participant-reported clinical history. Either two negative PCRs, clearance, or symptom resolution qualified Cohort 3 donors as recovered. The sample comes from a study of blood T cell repertoires in COVID-19. On the study more broadly: T cells, B-cell-depleted T cells, or PBMCs provided the cDNA or gDNA that served as material.

The clonotype originates from a middle-aged woman who had recovered from COVID-19. The sequencing input was PBMCs or T cells enriched from blood (not recorded which).

In DNA form, the CDR3 reads TGTGCCAGCGGCAGGGTTCCCAATCAGCCCCAGCATTTT. Protein sequence: CASGRVPNQPQHF. The chain is built from TRBV2 and TRBJ1-5; possible D gene TRBD1, 5 bases. CDR1 is SNHLY and CDR2 is FYNNEI in the germline V gene. The V end lost 8 bases, the J end lost 3 bases, and 11 bases lay between the germline ends. This CDR3 region has 13 residues.